This T cell receptor (beta chain) stems from a study of T cell repertoires in cytomegalovirus infection. At the level of the study: TCR beta signatures that were public indicated CMV infection and matching HLA type.

About this clonotype: Its target is not known.

Study-level findings and limits: The study identified carriers of CMV plus the relevant HLA from cumulative public TCR beta family frequency.

Per the germline V gene, CDR1 is SGHDT and CDR2 is YYEEEE. V lost 0 bases and J 6 bases, leaving 12 bases between the germline ends. The CDR3 extends over 15 amino acids. TCRdb independently ran MiXCR on the reads; one entry per CDR3 protein. The top ten clones hold 43% of a sample with a few hundred thousand distinct CDR3 sequences, approximately 40% of them seen once. J is TRBJ2-2 and V is TRBV5-6, with D maybe TRBD2 (5 bases). Sequenced material: cultured PBMCs, taken from culture after CMV antigen stimulation. This TCR came from a human donor in good health (CMV status not recorded). Some clones in this sample may be carry-over from other donors' samples. Written as DNA, the CDR3 is TGTGCCAGCAGCTTGGGAGGGCCCGGAGCCGGGGAGCTGTTTTTT. Translated: CASSLGGPGAGELFF.